These 20 T cell receptor beta chains originate from one sample sequenced in a study of T cells in Graves' hyperthyroidism and ophthalmopathy. The source material, RNA transcripts, was used to amplify TCR beta CDR3 regions. First-round RT-PCR targeting the TCR CDR3 was performed with the HTBI primer set. Using its own MiXCR run on the multiplex PCR reads, TCRdb lists one record per CDR3 protein. The table includes 700,000 or so distinct CDR3 sequences, about 17% detected once. Sample: blood. Every receptor here comes from a man aged 18 to 29 with Graves' hyperthyroidism.

The genes are TRBV4-2 and TRBJ2-1; the D gene is possibly TRBD2 (5 bases). The germline V gene encodes CDR1 LGHNA and CDR2 YNFKEQ. Trimming shortened V by 4 bases and J by 3 bases, and 13 bases separated the two germline ends. CDR3 length: 15 residues. The DNA of the CDR3 is TGTGCCAGCAGCCTCAGCGGAGGCCTCTACAATGAGCAGTTCTTC. Translation gives CASSLSGGLYNEQFF.

The chain carries TRBV3-1 and TRBJ1-5; 8 bases are a match to TRBD1. In germline, CDR1 is LGHDT, CDR2 YNNKEL (reference sequence). Germline trimming cut 8 bases from V and 4 bases from J; bases unmatched to any gene: 13. The CDR3 totals 16 residues. The CDR3 reads CASGPRGTGGNQPQHF. CDR3 sequence (DNA): TGTGCCAGCGGGCCTCGAGGGACAGGCGGGAATCAGCCCCAGCATTTT.

The sample holds many counts of this clonotype. This chain joins TRBV12-5 and TRBJ2-7, with D possibly matching TRBD1 (6 bases). CDR1 is LGHNT and CDR2 is FRNRAP in the germline V gene. V dropped 7 bases and J dropped 6 bases, with 28 bases sitting between them. This CDR3 contains 17 residues. This CDR3 is CASAFTIVGSGAVEQYF. In DNA, the CDR3 is TGTGCTAGTGCCTTTACTATAGTTGGTTCAGGGGCCGTCGAGCAGTACTTC.

Details on this clonotype: A clone one base away is much larger, so this may be a read error. The chain is built from TRBV12-3 or TRBV12-4 and TRBJ2-5; the D gene could be TRBD1 or TRBD2 (5 bases each). This CDR3 is built from 13 residues. V was pared by 5 bases and J by 8 bases, with 15 bases between. CDR3 region: CASSRGPWNTQYF. The CDR3 DNA follows: TGTGCCAGCAGTCGGGGCCCGTGGAACACCCAGTACTTC.

This clonotype occurred a few times. The CDR3 region has the DNA TGTGCCAGCAGCGGCGGGGGGCTGGAGACCCAGTACTTC. As protein: CASSGGGLETQYF. The rearrangement joins TRBV7-9 to TRBJ2-5; 8 bases match TRBD2. The ends lost 5 bases at V and 5 bases at J; junction bases unmatched: 4. The length of the CDR3 is 13 residues. Germline CDR1 SEHNR, CDR2 FQNEAQ (reference sequence).

This clonotype was recorded only once. V gene TRBV3-1 combines with J gene TRBJ2-2; TRBD2 matches 11 bases. V lost 6 bases to trimming and J lost 5 bases; unmatched junction nucleotides: 14. This CDR3 region has 18 residues. CDR1 and CDR2 from the germline V gene are LGHDT and YNNKEL (reference sequence). For the CDR3, the DNA is TGTGCCAGCAGACTTGCCGGAACTAGCGGGAGACGGACCGGGGAGCTGTTTTTT. It encodes CASRLAGTSGRRTGELFF.

The chain combines TRBV2 with TRBJ2-2, with TRBD1 matching 9 bases. This CDR3 is 15 amino acids long. The V segment lost 8 bases and the J segment 3 bases; nucleotides outside the gene matches: 7. Per germline, CDR1 SNHLY and CDR2 FYNNEI. This chain's CDR3 is CASAWTGEDTGELFF. In DNA, the CDR3 is TGTGCCAGCGCTTGGACAGGGGAGGACACCGGGGAGCTGTTTTTT. The full variable domain, with the rest looked up from reference TRBV2 and TRBJ2-2, is EPEVTQTPSHQVTQMGQEVILRCVPISNHLYFYWYRQILGQKVEFLVSFYNNEISEKSEIFDDQFSVERPDGSNFTLKIRSTKLEDSAMYFCASAWTGEDTGELFFGEGSRLTVL.

This clonotype was counted at least ten times. The chain recombines TRBV29-1 with TRBJ2-7; D possibly uses TRBD1 or TRBD2 (5 bases each). The length of the CDR3 is 14 residues. The germline V and J ends were trimmed by 6 bases and 2 bases, with 17 bases remaining between them. From germline, CDR1 is SQVTM and CDR2 ANQGSEA. CDR3 in amino acids: CSVGPGTAAYEQYF. In DNA form, the CDR3 reads TGCAGCGTGGGACCGGGGACGGCTGCCTACGAGCAGTACTTC.

This clonotype was detected ten times or more. This chain connects TRBV5-5 to TRBJ1-1; D is unresolved. The CDR3 is 13 amino acids. Trimming stripped 4 bases from V and 1 base from J, with 8 bases between. Germline loops: CDR1 SGHKS, CDR2 YYEKEE (reference sequence). CDR3 amino acids: CASSQVPNTEAFF. The CDR3 DNA reads as TGTGCCAGCAGCCAGGTCCCGAACACTGAAGCTTTCTTT.

V and J are TRBV7-3 and TRBJ2-4; 11 bases agree with TRBD1. The length of the CDR3 is 14 residues. The V gene's germline CDR1 is SGHTA and CDR2 FQGTGA. V lost 5 bases to trimming and J lost 7 bases; unmatched junction nucleotides: 4. The CDR3 here is CASSRGQGENIQYF. The CDR3, as DNA: TGTGCCAGCAGCAGGGGACAGGGGGAGAACATTCAGTACTTC.

This chain links TRBV4-3 with TRBJ2-7; tentatively, D is TRBD2 (6 bases). Germline CDR1 is LGHNA and CDR2 is YSLEER. Trimming cost V 0 bases and J 1 base, with 16 bases left between them. The CDR3 has 17 amino acids. The CDR3 DNA follows: TGCGCCAGCAGCCAAGACTCTTGGAGCGGGCGTTCCTACGAGCAGTACTTC. It specifies CASSQDSWSGRSYEQYF.

This clonotype has ten or more counts. This chain links TRBV28 with TRBJ1-1; D unclear. The ends were cut back, 2 bases at V and 6 bases at J, with 13 bases in the middle. Looked up from germline, CDR1 is MDHEN and CDR2 is SYDVKM. The CDR3 totals 14 residues. The CDR3 loop is CASSLHGPSAEAFF. The CDR3 DNA sequence: TGTGCCAGCAGTTTACACGGGCCGAGCGCTGAAGCTTTCTTT. Variable domain in full (rest from reference TRBV28 and TRBJ1-1): DVKVTQSSRYLVKRTGEKVFLECVQDMDHENMFWYRQDPGLGLRLIYFSYDVKMKEKGDIPEGYSVSREKKERFSLILESASTNQTSMYLCASSLHGPSAEAFFGQGTRLTVV.

The sample holds many counts of this clonotype. The gene calls are TRBV2 and TRBJ2-3; the match to TRBD2 covers 10 bases. The germline CDR1 and CDR2 sequences are SNHLY and FYNNEI. V lost 3 bases, J lost 6 bases, and 6 bases stayed unmatched. The CDR3 has 15 residues. The CDR3 loop is CASSEQAGGPDTQYF. Written as DNA, the CDR3 is TGTGCCAGCAGTGAGCAAGCGGGAGGGCCGGATACGCAGTATTTT.

This clonotype occurred many times. V gene TRBV3-1 combines with J gene TRBJ2-1, with TRBD2 matching over 8 bases. Per germline, CDR1 LGHDT and CDR2 YNNKEL (reference sequence). The junction had 10 bases not matched to a gene; V was cut back by 0 bases and J by 6 bases. The CDR3 runs 17 residues. In nucleotides, the CDR3 is TGTGCCAGCAGCCAAGACTCCGGGACTAGGACGTTCAATGAGCAGTTCTTC. Amino acid sequence: CASSQDSGTRTFNEQFF.

In this sample, this clonotype turned up many times. The rearrangement uses TRBV7-2 and TRBJ2-5, with 13 bases lining up with TRBD2. This CDR3 region has 15 residues. The trim removed 5 bases at V and 5 bases at J, leaving 5 bases unmatched. Germline V CDR1 and CDR2: SGHTA, FQGNSA. The CDR3: CASSGGLAGTETQYF. For the CDR3, the DNA is TGTGCCAGCAGCGGGGGACTAGCGGGGACCGAGACCCAGTACTTC.

This clonotype turned up a few times. The chain couples TRBV7-2 to TRBJ2-7, with 12 bases fitting TRBD2. The length of the CDR3 is 16 residues. Germline CDR1 SGHTA, CDR2 FQGNSA. V lost 2 bases and J lost 0; bases outside the gene matches: 2. CDR3 sequence (DNA): TGTGCCAGCAGCTTACCTAGCGGGAGGGCCTCCTACGAGCAGTACTTC. Protein sequence: CASSLPSGRASYEQYF.

The chain is built from TRBV18 and TRBJ1-2; D call uncertain. Germline CDR1 KGHSH, CDR2 LQKENI. The CDR3 is 15 residues long. Trimming removed 0 bases from V and 3 bases from J, with 11 bases in between. Here the CDR3 reads CASSPPVGRDYGYTF. The CDR3 nucleotides are TGTGCCAGCTCACCACCGGTAGGGCGGGACTATGGCTACACCTTC.

The chain employs TRBV6-2 or TRBV6-3 and TRBJ1-6; D is perhaps TRBD1 (5 bases). This CDR3 has 16 residues. The ends were cut back, 0 bases at V and 9 bases at J, with 15 bases in the middle. From germline, CDR1 is MNHEY and CDR2 SVGEGT. CDR3 in DNA: TGTGCCAGCAGTTACTCGGGGGGGGGGAAGGCTTCACCCCTCCACTTT. This codes for CASSYSGGGKASPLHF.

The rearrangement joins TRBV7-8 to TRBJ1-1, with D unresolved. The germline V gene encodes CDR1 SGHVS and CDR2 FQNEAQ. Between the trimmed V and J ends, which lost 2 bases and 4 bases, there was a span of 20 bases. The CDR3 is 17 amino acids. The CDR3 loop is CASSLREGRRVRTEAFF. DNA for the CDR3: TGTGCCAGCAGCTTACGGGAGGGCCGCCGCGTGCGCACTGAAGCTTTCTTT. Full variable domain (missing parts from reference TRBV7-8 and TRBJ1-1): GAGVSQSPRYKVAKRGQDVALRCDPISGHVSLFWYQQALGQGPEFLTYFQNEAQLDKSGLPSDRFFAERPEGSVSTLKIQRTQQEDSAVYLCASSLREGRRVRTEAFFGQGTRLTVV.

There are many counts of this clonotype. The chain carries TRBV30 and TRBJ2-2; D not resolved. V lost 4 bases and J lost 1, with 7 bases in between. CDR1 is GTSNPN, CDR2 SVGIG, per germline (reference sequence). This CDR3 region has 13 residues. The CDR3 bases are TGTGCCTGGACTCGAAGGAACACCGGGGAGCTGTTTTTT. This codes for CAWTRRNTGELFF.